A selection of T cell receptor beta chains follows, all from one sample in a study of blood T cell repertoires in COVID-19. Clones were read by immunoSEQ multiplex PCR, and TCRdb kept only the in-frame ones, dropping some. The repertoire has about 170,000 clones, approximately 80% of them found once; the top ten carry roughly 8.6%. The source material was peripheral blood. The receptors stem from a man in his 60s with acute or convalescent COVID-19. CDR3s include the opening cysteine and the closing phenylalanine or tryptophan. The D gene is left open where the match is weak. Expanded clones get a size class; other rows say once, few or many, or leave the size out.

D gene,clone size,V gene,J gene,CDR3 protein,CDR3 DNA
TRBD1,-,TRBV15,TRBJ1-2,CATSRGRDSDYGYTF,TGTGCCACCAGCAGAGGAAGGGACAGCGACTATGGCTACACCTTC
-,-,TRBV7-9,TRBJ1-1,CASSLGSRKNTEAFF,TGTGCCAGCAGCTTAGGATCCAGGAAGAACACTGAAGCTTTCTTT
-,-,TRBV12-3/TRBV12-4,TRBJ2-7,CASSLGVSYEQYF,TGTGCCAGCAGTTTGGGAGTCTCCTACGAGCAGTACTTC
-,few,TRBV9,TRBJ1-3,CASQAGSGNTIYF,TGTGCCAGCCAGGCGGGTTCTGGAAACACCATATATTTT
-,-,TRBV9,TRBJ1-3,CASSVEIGGSGNTIYF,TGTGCCAGCAGCGTAGAAATAGGGGGCTCTGGAAACACCATATATTTT
-,-,TRBV30,TRBJ2-7,CACREGPSYEQYF,TGTGCCTGTCGTGAGGGTCCTTCCTACGAGCAGTACTTC
-,-,TRBV3-1/TRBV3-2,TRBJ2-2,CASSQAGELFF,TGTGCCAGCAGCCAAGCTGGGGAGCTGTTTTTT
-,-,TRBV5-1,TRBJ1-5,CASSPGERLVGQPQHF,TGCGCCAGCAGCCCAGGGGAAAGGCTTGTAGGTCAGCCCCAGCATTTT
TRBD1,-,TRBV4-3,TRBJ2-7,CASSQAGGTYEQYF,TGCGCCAGCAGCCAGGCAGGGGGTACCTACGAGCAGTACTTC
TRBD1,-,TRBV5-1,TRBJ1-6,CASSQGQVVSPLHF,TGCGCCAGCAGCCAGGGACAGGTGGTTTCACCCCTCCACTTT
-,-,TRBV2,TRBJ2-3,CASSVGAVTDTQYF,TGTGCCAGCAGTGTGGGGGCGGTCACAGATACGCAGTATTTT